Each of the 26 T cell receptor beta chains below was sequenced from the same sample in a study of cytomegalovirus exposure and HLA in healthy donors. Here immunoSEQ multiplex PCR was the method, and the copy in TCRdb shows in-frame clones only, minus some. The repertoire holds about 130,000 clones, approximately 95% seen once, with 1.7% in the top ten. The sequencing sample was made of PBMCs. The receptor source for this set is a man aged 18 to 29 in good health and CMV-seronegative.

V gene TRBV6-1 combines with J gene TRBJ2-7, with 7 bases aligning to TRBD2. V shed 8 bases and J 0 bases; nucleotides not matched to a gene: 10. Germline assignment: CDR1 MNHNS and CDR2 SASEGT. CDR3 size: 15 residues. The CDR3: CASEQITSVSYEQYF. The CDR3 coding sequence is TGTGCCAGCGAACAGATAACTAGCGTCTCCTACGAGCAGTACTTC.

V gene TRBV19 combines with J gene TRBJ2-1; 8 bases align to TRBD2. The CDR3 is made up of 16 amino acids. V lost 5 bases and J lost 0; bases outside the gene matches: 6. Germline V lookup: CDR1 LNHDA, CDR2 SQIVND (reference sequence). The CDR3 DNA is TGTGCCAGTAGTGATAGAGCGGGGGCCTCCTACAATGAGCAGTTCTTC. Translation gives CASSDRAGASYNEQFF.

This rearrangement joins TRBV7-6 to TRBJ2-7, with 9 nucleotides matching TRBD1. There are 14 residues in the CDR3. CDR1 and CDR2 from the germline V gene are SGHVS and FNYEAQ. The V segment lost 6 bases and the J segment 6 bases; nucleotides outside the gene matches: 9. CDR3 nucleotide sequence: TGTGCCAGCAGTCCTTGGGGACAGGGAGGCGAGCAGTACTTC. It encodes CASSPWGQGGEQYF.

V usage is TRBV9 and J usage is TRBJ2-3, with TRBD2 matching over 9 bases. CDR1 SGDLS and CDR2 YYNGEE come from the germline V gene. V shed 3 bases and J 2 bases; nucleotides not matched to a gene: 4. The CDR3 covers 15 residues. The CDR3 sequence is CASSGVAGDTDTQYF. The CDR3 DNA sequence: TGTGCCAGCAGCGGGGTAGCGGGAGACACAGATACGCAGTATTTT.

This clone has only a few counts. The chain has TRBV7-9 and TRBJ2-3, with D unresolved. Germline V gene data show CDR1 as SEHNR and CDR2 as FQNEAQ (reference sequence). Trimming cost V 4 bases and J 13 bases, with 15 bases left between them. There are 12 residues in the CDR3. CDR3 loop: CASSSAVRIEYF. CDR3 nucleotides: TGTGCCAGCAGCTCGGCGGTCCGTATAGAGTATTTT.

In nucleotides, the CDR3 is TGCAGCTGTGGACAGGGGAACAATGAGCAGTTCTTC. This gives the protein CSCGQGNNEQFF. V is TRBV29-1 and J is TRBJ2-1, with 9 bases aligning to TRBD1. CDR1 SQVTM and CDR2 ANQGSEA come from the germline V gene. Trimming removed 8 bases from V and 5 bases from J; junction bases left unmatched: 4. The CDR3 consists of 12 residues.

The genes are TRBV29-1 and TRBJ2-1; D is unclear. The CDR3 length is 11 residues. Germline-derived CDR1 and CDR2 are SQVTM and ANQGSEA. The V end lost 7 bases, the J end lost 2 bases, and 6 bases lay between the germline ends. The CDR3 coding sequence is TGCAGCGCCCCAACCTACAATGAGCAGTTCTTC. Amino acids: CSAPTYNEQFF.

The V call is TRBV19, the J call TRBJ2-5; 10 positions agree with TRBD2. Germline CDR1 and CDR2: LNHDA and SQIVND (reference sequence). J gave up 5 bases and V 5 bases, and 8 bases lay outside the gene matches. CDR3 size: 15 residues. CDR3 protein: CASSFSSGREETQYF. CDR3 sequence (DNA): TGTGCCAGTAGTTTTTCCAGCGGGAGGGAGGAGACCCAGTACTTC.

The V and J genes are TRBV4-1 and TRBJ1-1; 8 nucleotides line up with TRBD1. Looked up from germline, CDR1 is MGHRA and CDR2 is YSYEKL. The J segment lost 3 bases and the V segment lost 8 bases, leaving 5 bases of the junction unmatched. The CDR3 consists of 13 residues. The CDR3 DNA is TGCGCCAGCCGGCCGACAGGGGACACTGAAGCTTTCTTT. This sequence encodes CASRPTGDTEAFF.

This sequence joins TRBV18 and TRBJ1-1; D is ambiguous. V was cut by 4 bases and J by 0 bases, with 15 bases left in between. CDR1 is KGHSH and CDR2 is LQKENI in the germline V gene. The length of the CDR3 is 16 residues. CDR3 in amino acids: CASSRLAPQMNTEAFF. The CDR3 DNA sequence: TGTGCCAGCTCACGTTTGGCTCCGCAAATGAACACTGAAGCTTTCTTT.

The chain carries TRBV28 and TRBJ2-5; perhaps TRBD2 as D (5 bases). Trimming shortened V by 10 bases and J by 2 bases, and 17 bases separated the two germline ends. The germline CDR1 and CDR2 sequences are MDHEN and SYDVKM. CDR3 length: 14 residues. The CDR3 coding sequence is TGTGCCACCGGGGATCCGGCGCATCAAGAGACCCAGTACTTC. The encoded protein is CATGDPAHQETQYF.

The chain employs TRBV28 and TRBJ2-1; 9 bases are shared with TRBD1. Germline V CDR1 and CDR2: MDHEN, SYDVKM. V shed 4 bases and J 7 bases; nucleotides not matched to a gene: 8. The CDR3 has 15 amino acids. The CDR3 reads CASSSPGTGMNEQFF. Written as DNA, the CDR3 is TGTGCCAGCAGTTCCCCCGGGACAGGGATGAATGAGCAGTTCTTC.

The V and J genes are TRBV30 and TRBJ1-2; TRBD1 is a possible D gene (5 bases). The CDR3 spans 12 residues. Germline V gene sequence: CDR1 GTSNPN, CDR2 SVGIG (reference sequence). V gave up 4 bases and J gave up 6 bases, with 12 bases separating them. CDR3 coding DNA: TGTGCCTGGAACCTTGGGGGGGATGGCTACACCTTC. Translated: CAWNLGGDGYTF.

Only one count was recorded for this clone. This chain uses TRBV5-4 with TRBJ2-2; D might be TRBD2 (6 bases). The CDR3 has 17 residues. From germline, CDR1 is SGHNT and CDR2 YYREEE (reference sequence). The V gene lost 4 bases and the J gene lost 8 bases, with 24 bases spanning the gap. CDR3 region: CASSPSVTGPLLGELFF. CDR3 DNA: TGTGCCAGCAGCCCTAGCGTAACAGGTCCTCTTTTGGGGGAGCTGTTTTTT.

In the case of this clone: Given the absence of the conserved phenylalanine or tryptophan at the CDR3 end, a read error is likely. Because the CDR3's place on the DNA is in doubt, the DNA is left out and the CDR3 is given as listed by TCRdb. The rearrangement links TRBV6-1 to TRBJ2-7; TRBD2 was called by the table and not checked on the DNA. A total of 13 residues make up the CDR3, ends included. Per the germline V gene, CDR1 is MNHNS and CDR2 is SASEGT. The CDR3 is CASARAGGYQEAL.

The V and J genes are TRBV7-8 and TRBJ1-2; the D is unclear. This CDR3 comprises 14 residues. V lost 1 base and J lost 4, with 10 bases in between. From germline, CDR1 is SGHVS and CDR2 FQNEAQ. Here the CDR3 reads CASSLGGLGYGYTF. CDR3 bases: TGTGCCAGCAGCTTAGGAGGGTTGGGCTATGGCTACACCTTC.

The chain is built from TRBV6-6 and TRBJ1-2; D call uncertain. The CDR3 is 13 residues long. V lost 7 bases and J lost 3, with 12 bases in between. CDR1 is MNHNY and CDR2 is SVGAGI in the germline V gene (reference sequence). The CDR3 DNA reads TGTGCCAGCACGATAAGGACTGACTATGGCTACACCTTC. Amino acids: CASTIRTDYGYTF.

CDR3 region: CASSLGTGYYGYTF. CDR3 DNA sequence: TGTGCCAGCAGCCTCGGGACAGGCTACTATGGCTACACCTTC. V and J are TRBV6-5 and TRBJ1-2; TRBD1 agrees at 8 bases. CDR3 length equals 14 residues. Germline loops: CDR1 MNHEY, CDR2 SVGAGI. Unmatched junction bases numbered 6, after V lost 6 bases and J lost 3 bases.

The J gene is TRBJ1-3, the V gene TRBV4-3; D not resolved. CDR1 is LGHNA and CDR2 is YSLEER in the germline V gene. The CDR3 covers 17 residues. V was clipped by 0 bases and J by 0 bases, with 12 bases between them. CDR3 sequence: CASSQEPYSTSGNTIYF. CDR3 coding DNA: TGCGCCAGCAGCCAAGAGCCCTACAGCACCTCTGGAAACACCATATATTTT.

This clone was seen once. The chain links TRBV6-1 to TRBJ1-2, with D uncertain. Trimming stripped 5 bases from V and 4 bases from J, with 8 bases between. The CDR3 covers 12 residues. Germline CDR1 is MNHNS and CDR2 is SASEGT. In nucleotides, the CDR3 is TGTGCCAGCAGTTGGAGTCTCTATGGCTACACCTTC. Amino acids: CASSWSLYGYTF.

This clone was recorded only once. CDR3 coding DNA: TGTGCCAGCAGCCCGACAGGGAACGGGAATGAGCAGTTCTTC. It is translated as CASSPTGNGNEQFF. This chain joins TRBV7-3 and TRBJ2-1; 7 bases match TRBD1. The ends lost 5 bases at V and 7 bases at J; junction bases unmatched: 8. CDR1 and CDR2 (germline): SGHTA, FQGTGA. The CDR3 length is 14 residues.

The CDR3 bases are TGCAGCGCGTCTGGGACAGGGTCTAAAAACATTCAGTACTTC. Protein sequence: CSASGTGSKNIQYF. The J gene is TRBJ2-4, the V gene TRBV29-1; 9 positions agree with TRBD1. The CDR3 has 14 amino acids. After removal of 7 bases from V and 4 bases from J, the junction contained 8 bases not matched to a gene. The germline gives CDR1 SQVTM, CDR2 ANQGSEA.

This clone has a single count. The sample has other DNA sequences that encode this CDR3 too. The V gene is TRBV6-1, the J gene TRBJ1-5, with D perhaps matching TRBD1 (6 bases). V was cut by 1 base and J by 7 bases, with 8 bases left in between. The CDR3 extends over 13 amino acids. Germline loops: CDR1 MNHNS, CDR2 SASEGT. The CDR3 sequence: CASSEERGQPQHF. The CDR3 nucleotides are TGTGCCAGCAGTGAAGAAAGGGGGCAGCCCCAGCATTTT.

The chain employs TRBV7-9 and TRBJ2-7; 8 bases align to TRBD2. V gave up 5 bases and J gave up 2 bases; unmatched junction bases: 11. From germline, CDR1 is SEHNR and CDR2 FQNEAQ (reference sequence). The CDR3 sequence is 16 residues long. Here the CDR3 reads CASSPTTSGSAYEQYF. As DNA, the CDR3 is TGTGCCAGCAGCCCGACTACTAGCGGCAGCGCCTACGAGCAGTACTTC.

The chain links TRBV4-1 to TRBJ2-7; D is unresolved. The CDR3 sequence is 15 residues long. Germline V lookup: CDR1 MGHRA, CDR2 YSYEKL. V was clipped by 5 bases and J by 4 bases, with 18 bases between them. The CDR3 coding sequence is TGCGCCAGCAGCGCCTACCCCCGAACAGAATACGAGCAGTACTTC. This codes for CASSAYPRTEYEQYF.

V and J are TRBV4-2 and TRBJ2-7; 13 nucleotides match TRBD2. Germline V CDR1 and CDR2: LGHNA, YNFKEQ. The length of the CDR3 is 16 residues. With V trimmed by 3 bases and J by 0 bases, 2 bases remained unmatched. For the CDR3, the DNA is TGTGCCAGCAGCCAGACTAGCGGGAGGACCTCCTACGAGCAGTACTTC. This gives the protein CASSQTSGRTSYEQYF.